This record concerns one T cell receptor beta chain sequence. Its antigen is undetermined. Primers: 60 Vbeta forward and 13 Jbeta reverse. This table comes from immunoSEQ multiplex PCR, and its TCRdb copy is limited to in-frame clones, with some not included. The sample yields fewer than 150,000 clones, 60% to 80% seen once. The germline V gene encodes CDR1 MNHEY and CDR2 SVGAGI. The CDR3 consists of 16 residues. Unmatched junction bases numbered 10, after V lost 0 bases and J lost 9 bases. This specimen belongs to a study of cytomegalovirus exposure and HLA in healthy donors. Across the study: Prior work identified around 120 million unique TCR beta sequences in some 180 million T cells.

General study results and limits: TCR beta V- and J-gene trimming was later associated with a missense DCLRE1C variant.

The V and J genes are TRBV6-5 and TRBJ2-1; the match to TRBD2 covers 8 bases. Sequencing was carried out using PBMCs. This clonotype was obtained from a woman aged 30 to 39 in good health and CMV-seronegative. The CDR3 loop reads CASSYSSGGGSSEQFF. The CDR3 region has the DNA TGTGCCAGCAGTTACTCGTCCGGGGGGGGTTCAAGTGAGCAGTTCTTC.